Each of the 21 T cell receptor beta chains below was sequenced from the same sample in a study of regulatory T cells in long-lasting Graves disease. Relying on iRepertoire HTBI primers and Arm-PCR of CDR3 regions, the team built TCR beta libraries. In TCRdb, the multiplex PCR reads were re-called with MiXCR into one record per CDR3 protein. This table has some 320,000 distinct CDR3 sequences, 18% appearing once. Stated time point: newly diagnosed GD, antithyroid drugs for less than 3 months. The TCR library was prepared using RNA isolated from PBMCs. Sequencing used peripheral blood mononuclear cells (PBMCs), obtained at new diagnosis, from a patient treated with antithyroid drugs. The source of these receptors is a female donor with Graves disease.

As for this clonotype: One base away lies a much larger clone, so this may be a sequencing read error. This chain joins TRBV28 and TRBJ2-1; possibly TRBD1 for D (8 bases). The CDR3 length is 20 residues. The V end lost 5 bases, the J end lost 4 bases, and 30 bases lay between the germline ends. CDR1 MDHEN and CDR2 SYDVKM come from the germline V gene. Here the CDR3 reads CASSPMGGTGLQTHYNEQFF. CDR3 sequence (DNA): TGTGCCAGCAGTCCAATGGGGGGGACAGGACTTCAAACTCATTACAATGAGCAGTTCTTC.

This clonotype was observed many times. The V call is TRBV11-1, the J call TRBJ1-1; no firm D call. Germline-derived CDR1 and CDR2 are SGHAT and FQDESV (reference sequence). This CDR3 spans 15 amino acids. The germline V and J ends were trimmed by 4 bases and 0 bases, with 12 bases remaining between them. CDR3 residues: CASSSRADMNTEAFF. CDR3 bases: TGTGCCAGCAGCTCGCGCGCAGATATGAACACTGAAGCTTTCTTT.

Remarks on this clonotype: A much larger clone lies a single base off, so this may be a read error. The chain carries TRBV7-9 and TRBJ2-1; D unresolved. CDR3 length: 14 residues. Germline V gene sequence: CDR1 SEHNR, CDR2 FQNEAQ (reference sequence). V was pared by 5 bases and J by 10 bases, with 18 bases between. The CDR3 sequence: CASSPPSLPDEQFF. CDR3 in DNA: TGTGCCAGCAGCCCCCCCAGTCTCCCTGACGAGCAGTTCTTC.

This chain uses TRBV2 with TRBJ1-5, with D unclear. Germline values: CDR1 SNHLY, CDR2 FYNNEI. This CDR3 region has 12 residues. Between the trimmed V and J ends, which lost 1 base and 9 bases, there was a span of 7 bases. CDR3 in amino acids: CASSEDAGPQHF. The CDR3, as DNA: TGTGCCAGCAGTGAAGACGCAGGGCCCCAGCATTTT.

This clonotype was picked up many times. The chain has TRBV28 and TRBJ1-1; D is unresolved. Germline-derived CDR1 and CDR2 are MDHEN and SYDVKM. This CDR3 has 15 amino acids. Trimming left V 3 bases short and J 5 bases short, with 16 bases between. The CDR3 DNA sequence: TGTGCCAGCAGTTTTGCGGTACTATTAGGGACTGAAGCTTTCTTT. Protein sequence: CASSFAVLLGTEAFF. The full variable domain, rest sourced from reference TRBV28 and TRBJ1-1, is DVKVTQSSRYLVKRTGEKVFLECVQDMDHENMFWYRQDPGLGLRLIYFSYDVKMKEKGDIPEGYSVSREKKERFSLILESASTNQTSMYLCASSFAVLLGTEAFFGQGTRLTVV.

This clonotype was seen at least ten times. The chain carries TRBV20-1 and TRBJ2-5, with D possibly being TRBD1 (6 bases). V was pared by 4 bases and J by 3 bases, with 18 bases between. The CDR3 extends over 15 amino acids. CDR1 and CDR2 (germline): DFQATT, SNEGSKA (reference sequence). CDR3 sequence reads: CSANRRGQVEETQYF. The CDR3 bases are TGCAGTGCTAACCGCAGGGGTCAGGTGGAAGAGACCCAGTACTTC.

This clonotype was observed at least ten times. The rearrangement links TRBV5-1 to TRBJ2-4, with 7 bases that match TRBD2. The ends lost 4 bases at V and 15 bases at J; junction bases unmatched: 7. There are 11 residues in the CDR3. Germline V gene lookup returns CDR1 SGHRS and CDR2 YFSETQ. The CDR3 protein is CASSDLGTMYF. The CDR3 DNA follows: TGCGCCAGCAGCGACCTCGGGACTATGTACTTC. The variable domain in full, with the rest retrieved from reference TRBV5-1 and TRBJ2-4, is KAGVTQTPRYLIKTRGQQVTLSCSPISGHRSVSWYQQTPGQGLQFLFEYFSETQRNKGNFPGRFSGRQFSNSRSEMNVSTLELGDSALYLCASSDLGTMYFGAGTRLSVL.

This clonotype was seen ten or more times. V gene TRBV12-3 or TRBV12-4 combines with J gene TRBJ2-5, with TRBD1 as a possible D gene (6 bases). The CDR3 runs 12 residues. Trimming pared 3 bases from V and 10 bases from J, leaving 12 bases between. The CDR3 protein is CASSLDSHRQYF. The CDR3 DNA follows: TGTGCCAGCAGTTTGGACAGCCATCGCCAGTACTTC.

The V gene is TRBV19, the J gene TRBJ2-7, with D perhaps matching TRBD1 or TRBD2 (5 bases each). Germline lookup yields CDR1 LNHDA and CDR2 SQIVND (reference sequence). CDR3 length: 14 amino acids. V was clipped by 4 bases and J by 7 bases, with 17 bases between them. CDR3 in amino acids: CASSTNDSPGEQYF. In nucleotides, the CDR3 is TGTGCCAGTAGTACAAACGACAGTCCGGGGGAGCAGTACTTC.

This clonotype showed up just a few times. Compared with germline, one end of the junction differs, possibly owing to a read error. V gene TRBV29-1 combines with J gene TRBJ2-1; 8 positions match TRBD2. Germline loops: CDR1 SQVTM, CDR2 ANQGSEA. CDR3 length equals 15 residues. The CDR3 nucleotides read TGCAGTGTTGTTTTCGCGGGAGGCTCTTTCTATGAGCAGTTCTTC. It yields the protein CSVVFAGGSFYEQFF.

This clonotype was found many times. The rearrangement joins TRBV11-3 to TRBJ2-7, with 9 bases lining up with TRBD1. J lost 4 bases, V lost 4 bases, and 5 bases had no gene match. The CDR3 has 14 amino acids. The germline V gene encodes CDR1 SGHNT and CDR2 YENEEA. This CDR3 reads CASSSGTGFYEQYF. CDR3 sequence (DNA): TGTGCCAGCAGCTCCGGGACAGGGTTTTACGAGCAGTACTTC. The full variable domain, rest sourced from reference TRBV11-3 and TRBJ2-7, is EAGVVQSPRYKIIEKKQPVAFWCNPISGHNTLYWYLQNLGQGPELLIRYENEEAVDDSQLPKDRFSAERLKGVDSTLKIQPAELGDSAVYLCASSSGTGFYEQYFGPGTRLTVT.

This clonotype was seen more than once but under ten times. V and J are TRBV7-3 and TRBJ1-4; TRBD1 agrees at 8 bases. V was pared by 5 bases and J by 12 bases, with 8 bases of the junction left unmatched. Germline CDR1 and CDR2: SGHTA and FQGTGA. The CDR3 runs to 13 residues. The CDR3 nucleotides are TGTGCCAGCAGCATCGGACAGGGACAGGAACTGTTTTTT. Amino acid sequence: CASSIGQGQELFF.

This clonotype occurred a few times. V is TRBV6-4 and J is TRBJ2-2; D perhaps matches TRBD2 (7 bases). CDR1 and CDR2 from the germline V gene are MRHNA and SNTAGT. This CDR3 region has 15 residues. Trimming stripped 5 bases from V and 1 base from J, with 11 bases between. CDR3 DNA sequence: TGTGCCAGCAGTTGGGGGGGGCAGAACACCGGGGAGCTGTTTTTT. Its translation is CASSWGGQNTGELFF.

In its sample, this clonotype was seen many times. The chain couples TRBV12-3 or TRBV12-4 to TRBJ1-5, with D perhaps TRBD1 (6 bases). CDR3 length: 14 amino acids. The germline V and J ends were trimmed by 6 bases and 9 bases, with 18 bases remaining between them. CDR3 sequence (DNA): TGTGCCAGCAGCGACAGGAAGTATATTCGGCCCCAGCATTTT. Protein: CASSDRKYIRPQHF.

This clonotype was observed at least ten times. The chain employs TRBV7-6 and TRBJ1-2, with TRBD1 matching over 7 bases. Germline V gene data show CDR1 as SGHVS and CDR2 as FNYEAQ. There are 15 residues in the CDR3. With 5 bases clipped from V and 7 bases from J, the junction kept 13 bases outside the gene matches. The CDR3 DNA is TGTGCCAGCAGCCCGAAGACAGGGCACCCCTCTGGCTACACCTTC. It is translated as CASSPKTGHPSGYTF.

This clonotype was detected ten times or more. The rearrangement links TRBV27 to TRBJ1-1, with 8 bases aligning to TRBD1. There are 15 residues in the CDR3. V shed 6 bases, J shed 5 bases, and the junction held 11 bases outside the gene matches. Per the germline V gene, CDR1 is MNHEY and CDR2 is SMNVEV (reference sequence). CDR3 sequence: CASSTMQGAFTEAFF. In DNA, the CDR3 is TGTGCCAGCAGCACGATGCAGGGGGCGTTTACTGAAGCTTTCTTT.

The rearrangement joins TRBV7-2 to TRBJ1-1, with TRBD1 matching over 7 bases. The germline V gene encodes CDR1 SGHTA and CDR2 FQGNSA. CDR3 length equals 14 residues. V lost 5 bases, J lost 1 base, and 4 bases stayed unmatched. CDR3 in amino acids: CASSGRTGNTEAFF. For the CDR3, the DNA is TGTGCCAGCAGCGGACGGACAGGGAACACTGAAGCTTTCTTT.

Concerning this clonotype itself: This may be a read error, as it is one base from a much larger clone. The genes are TRBV2 and TRBJ1-4, with D tentatively TRBD1 (5 bases). This CDR3 contains 13 residues. In germline, CDR1 is SNHLY, CDR2 FYNNEI. Trimming removed 7 bases at V and 8 bases at J, with 14 bases between. The CDR3 DNA sequence: TGTGCCAGCATGAAGGGGAGTGACGAAAAACTGTTTTTT. This translates into CASMKGSDEKLFF.

In its sample, this clonotype was seen many times. The chain links TRBV18 to TRBJ1-3; no clear D. This CDR3 has 13 amino acids. CDR1 is KGHSH, CDR2 LQKENI, per germline. The ends were cut back, 6 bases at V and 0 bases at J, with 6 bases in the middle. The CDR3 loop is CASSRDSGNTIYF. DNA for the CDR3: TGTGCCAGCTCGAGGGACTCTGGAAACACCATATATTTT.

This clonotype has ten or more counts. This rearrangement joins TRBV19 to TRBJ2-1; TRBD2 matches at 10 bases. CDR3 length: 18 residues. Germline CDR1 LNHDA, CDR2 SQIVND (reference sequence). V lost 1 base and J lost 8; bases outside the gene matches: 14. CDR3 loop: CASSIGPTSGSGYDEQFF. The CDR3 nucleotides are TGTGCCAGTAGTATAGGGCCGACTAGCGGGTCCGGATACGATGAGCAGTTCTTC.

This clonotype was observed a few times. This chain connects TRBV30 to TRBJ2-7, with a tentative D call TRBD2 (5 bases). The V end was cut by 2 bases, the J end by 6 bases, with 17 bases between. CDR1 is GTSNPN, CDR2 SVGIG, per germline (reference sequence). The length of the CDR3 is 14 residues. The CDR3 DNA follows: TGTGCCTGGAGTCGCAGGAGAAGCGGCTGCGAGCAGTACTTC. It yields the protein CAWSRRRSGCEQYF.